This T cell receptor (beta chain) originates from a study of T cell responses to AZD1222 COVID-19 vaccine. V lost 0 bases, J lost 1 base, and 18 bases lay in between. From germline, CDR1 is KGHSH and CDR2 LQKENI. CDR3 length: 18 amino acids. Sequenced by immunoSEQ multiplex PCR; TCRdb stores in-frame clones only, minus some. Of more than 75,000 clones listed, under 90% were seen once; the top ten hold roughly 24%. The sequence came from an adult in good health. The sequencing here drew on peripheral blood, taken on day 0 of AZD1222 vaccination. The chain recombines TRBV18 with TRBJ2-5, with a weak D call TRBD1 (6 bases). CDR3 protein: CASSPPRQAGMRQETQYF. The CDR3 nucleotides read TGTGCCAGCTCACCACCAAGACAGGCAGGGATGCGCCAAGAGACCCAGTACTTC.